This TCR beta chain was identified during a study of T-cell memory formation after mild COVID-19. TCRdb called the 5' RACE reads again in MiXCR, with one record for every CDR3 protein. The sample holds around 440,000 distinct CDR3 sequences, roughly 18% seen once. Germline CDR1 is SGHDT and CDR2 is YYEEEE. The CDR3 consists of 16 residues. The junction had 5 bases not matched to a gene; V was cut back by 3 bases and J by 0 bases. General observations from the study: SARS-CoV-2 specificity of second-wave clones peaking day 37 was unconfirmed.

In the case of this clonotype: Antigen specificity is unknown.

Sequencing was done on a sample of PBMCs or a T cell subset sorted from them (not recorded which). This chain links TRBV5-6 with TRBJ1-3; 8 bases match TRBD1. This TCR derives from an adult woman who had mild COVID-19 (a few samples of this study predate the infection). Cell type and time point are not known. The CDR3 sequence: CASSSGQGYSGNTIYF. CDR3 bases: TGTGCCAGCAGCTCAGGACAGGGCTACTCTGGAAACACCATATATTTT.